The source of this T cell receptor (beta chain) is a study of beta chain features in type 1 diabetes. Study-wide results and caveats: When Type 1 diabetes patients were examined, their TCRB CDR3s proved moderately but significantly shorter in all four CD4+ subsets.

This clone was seen more than once but under ten times. Its target is unknown. The ends were cut back, 5 bases at V and 3 bases at J, with 10 bases in the middle. Germline lookup yields CDR1 SGHAT and CDR2 FQNNGV. The CDR3 has 13 amino acids. Each of the CD4+ naive, central memory, regulatory and stem cell-like memory populations was sorted via CD45RO/CCR7/CD25/CD127/CD95/CD27. Populations isolated by sorting all had purity greater than 95%. TCRB transcripts that were expressed got sequenced, as all of the isolated RNA had been reverse transcribed. Sequenced naive, central memory and regulatory T cell samples produced an average of around 4 million reads. Profiled with immunoSEQ multiplex PCR; TCRdb holds only in-frame clones, not every one. The sample yields around 150,000 clones, about 7.1% seen once.

This clonotype was sampled from a woman in her twenties or thirties in good health. The chain uses TRBV11-2 and TRBJ1-1; perhaps TRBD1 as D (5 bases). Sequencing was carried out using central memory CD4+ T cells from blood. Here the CDR3 reads CASSTQTDTEAFF. In DNA form, the CDR3 reads TGTGCCAGCAGCACCCAGACAGACACTGAAGCTTTCTTT.